This T cell receptor (beta chain) appears in the sequencing data of a study of beta chain features in type 1 diabetes. Sequenced material consisted of expressed TCRB transcripts (all of the isolated RNA was reverse transcribed). Generated by immunoSEQ multiplex PCR, the TCRdb table keeps only in-frame clones and is missing some. The table has 35,000 to 50,000 clones, roughly 50% seen once. Study observations and caveats: All four CD4+ subsets from Type 1 diabetes patients carried moderately but significantly shorter TCRB CDR3s. PCR may have favored shorter templates equally in patients and controls. Type 1 diabetes patients had VDJ junctions that carried fewer insertions and more deletions.

The CDR3 consists of 15 residues. Germline values: CDR1 MGHDK, CDR2 SYGVNS. Trimming shortened V by 1 base and J by 1 base, and 10 bases separated the two germline ends. On this clone: The antigen remains undetermined.

The receptor was derived from a woman aged 25 to 45 in good health. Sequencing was carried out using stem cell memory CD4+ T cells from blood. This chain uses TRBV25-1 with TRBJ1-1; perhaps TRBD1 as D (5 bases). The CDR3 DNA follows: TGTGCCAGCAGTGAATTGGGGGGTTCGAACACTGAAGCTTTCTTT. It translates to CASSELGGSNTEAFF.